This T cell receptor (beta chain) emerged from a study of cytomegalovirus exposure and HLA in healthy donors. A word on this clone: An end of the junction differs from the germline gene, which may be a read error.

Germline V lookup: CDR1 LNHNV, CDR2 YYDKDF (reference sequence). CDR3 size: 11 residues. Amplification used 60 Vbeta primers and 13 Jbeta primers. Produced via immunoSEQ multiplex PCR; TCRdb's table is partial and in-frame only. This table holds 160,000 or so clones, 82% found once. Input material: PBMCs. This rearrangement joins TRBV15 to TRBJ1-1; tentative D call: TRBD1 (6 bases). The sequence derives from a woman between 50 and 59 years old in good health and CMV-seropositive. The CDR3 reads CATSKVTGLSF. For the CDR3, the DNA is TGTGCCACCAGCAAGGTGACAGGCCTCTCTTTT.